This TCR beta chain was sequenced for a study of T cells in narcolepsy. Findings of the study overall: Blood of same and different patients, but not healthy controls, reportedly held recurring autoreactive clonotypes. Comparing one patient's CSF and blood CD4+ clonotypes highlighted HCRT- and TRIB2-specific autoreactive clonotypes.

To note about this clone: The antigen remains unidentified.

Per germline, CDR1 SGHRS and CDR2 YFSETQ. There are 13 residues in the CDR3. Between the trimmed V and J ends, which lost 0 bases and 1 base, there was a span of 2 bases. Some clones are missing from TCRdb's copy, which holds only in-frame ones; the method was immunoSEQ multiplex PCR. The sample contains roughly 32,000 clones, around 82% of which appear only once. The sequencing sample was made of CD45RA- memory CD4+ T cells from PBMCs. The sequence came from a human donor with narcolepsy. V gene TRBV5-1 combines with J gene TRBJ1-3; D is undetermined. The CDR3: CASSLGSGNTIYF. The DNA for the CDR3 is TGCGCCAGCAGCTTGGGTTCTGGAAACACCATATATTTT.